The 4 T cell receptor beta chains in this list originate from one sample, sequenced in a study of metastatic and nonmetastatic thyroid tumors. MiXCR re-clonotyped the PCR reads for TCRdb. This table holds more than 8,500 clones, about 20% found once. Thyroid surgery was performed in patients who had received no treatment beforehand. The source material was adjacent normal tissue. The receptor set was obtained from a female donor with papillary thyroid cancer or a benign thyroid nodule (not recorded which). Some clones in this sample may be carry-over from other donors' samples.

This clone was seen ten or more times. A much larger clone differs from this one at a single base, so this may be a read error. V gene TRBV2 combines with J gene TRBJ1-2; TRBD1 aligns across 7 bases. CDR1 and CDR2 (germline): SNHLY, FYNNEI. The CDR3 is 14 amino acids. The V gene end was trimmed by 10 bases and the J gene end by 4 bases; junction bases not matched to a gene: 12. CDR3 sequence reads: CANRVTTGIYGYTF. The CDR3 DNA reads as TGTGCCAACAGGGTTACGACAGGGATCTATGGCTACACCTTC.

This clone is deemed medium-sized. CDR3 in amino acids: CASSPPGYATLHF. CDR3 nucleotide sequence: TGTGCCAGCAGTCCCCCGGGTTATGCGACCCTCCACTTT. The V and J genes are TRBV27 and TRBJ1-6; D not certain. The ends were cut back, 5 bases at V and 14 bases at J, with 16 bases in the middle. This CDR3 is 13 amino acids long. The germline gives CDR1 MNHEY, CDR2 SMNVEV (reference sequence).

The sample holds many counts of this clone. The rearrangement uses TRBV7-3 and TRBJ2-5, with 8 bases aligning to TRBD2. CDR3 length: 17 residues. V gave up 5 bases and J gave up 1 base; unmatched junction bases: 12. Per the germline V gene, CDR1 is SGHTA and CDR2 is FQGTGA. CDR3 DNA: TGTGCCAGCAGCCGAGGCGCCAGCGGGAGTCCCCAAGAGACCCAGTACTTC. This encodes CASSRGASGSPQETQYF.

Comment on this clone: Sequence at one end of the junction differs from germline and may be a read error. The chain is built from TRBV7-7 and TRBJ2-7, with 7 positions matching TRBD2. The CDR3 runs 14 residues. The germline gives CDR1 SSHAT, CDR2 FNYEAQ (reference sequence). CDR3 residues: CATSRDGGAYEQYF. CDR3 nucleotide sequence: TGTGCCACCAGCAGAGATGGGGGGGCCTACGAGCAGTACTTC.